These 7 T cell receptor beta chains were sequenced from one sample in a study of CD8+ T cells in alopecia areata. Once RNA had been extracted, it was reverse transcribed into cDNA to act as the sequencing template. Measured with immunoSEQ multiplex PCR; TCRdb has only the in-frame clones, and not every one. Here the sample spans hundreds of thousands of clones, roughly two fifths being singletons. The treatment was: oral pan-JAK inhibitor, 5-10 mg twice daily. Material: CD4+ T cells sorted from blood, obtained between weeks 30 and 35, from a patient treated with tofacitinib. Receptors originate from a human donor with alopecia areata.

This clone occurred a few times. This chain connects TRBV7-3 to TRBJ1-1; D remains ambiguous. The ends were cut back, 5 bases at V and 0 bases at J, with 10 bases in the middle. Germline V gene lookup returns CDR1 SGHTA and CDR2 FQGTGA. The CDR3 totals 14 residues. CDR3: CASSLGSMNTEAFF. CDR3 in DNA: TGTGCCAGCAGCCTAGGGTCCATGAACACTGAAGCTTTCTTT.

This clone came up a few times. The genes are TRBV20-1 and TRBJ2-3, with D maybe TRBD2 (5 bases). V lost 5 bases and J lost 5, with 5 bases in between. The CDR3 sequence is 10 residues long. CDR1 and CDR2 (germline): DFQATT, SNEGSKA (reference sequence). The CDR3 region is CSAAGDTQYF. The CDR3 coding sequence is TGCAGTGCTGCGGGAGATACGCAGTATTTT.

This clone was seen once. V is TRBV6-5 and J is TRBJ2-1; 8 positions agree with TRBD2. The CDR3 contains 14 residues. From germline, CDR1 is MNHEY and CDR2 SVGAGI. V was pared by 4 bases and J by 2 bases, with 1 base of the junction left unmatched. This CDR3 is CASSSAGAYNEQFF. DNA of the CDR3: TGTGCCAGCAGTTCAGCGGGAGCCTACAATGAGCAGTTCTTC.

V usage is TRBV25-1 and J usage is TRBJ2-3; no definite D call. The CDR3 extends over 14 amino acids. The V and J ends lost 2 bases and 2 bases respectively, with 8 bases between them. The germline V gene has CDR1 MGHDK and CDR2 SYGVNS. The CDR3 loop reads CASSESPSTDTQYF. The CDR3, as DNA: TGTGCCAGCAGTGAAAGTCCTTCCACAGATACGCAGTATTTT. The entire variable domain, with the rest obtained from reference TRBV25-1 and TRBJ2-3, is as follows: EADIYQTPRYLVIGTGKKITLECSQTMGHDKMYWYQQDPGMELHLIHYSYGVNSTEKGDLSSESTVSRIRTEHFPLTLESARPSHTSQYLCASSESPSTDTQYFGPGTRLTVL.

The CDR3 coding sequence is TGTGCCAGCAGCCAAGCGGCTCACCTAGGATCCCAGGGGGCGATAAGCACAGATACGCAGTATTTT. This translates into CASSQAAHLGSQGAISTDTQYF. The chain joins TRBV4-2 to TRBJ2-3; 8 positions match TRBD1. Germline CDR1 is LGHNA and CDR2 is YNFKEQ. CDR3 length equals 22 residues. The ends lost 1 base at V and 0 bases at J; junction bases unmatched: 21.

This clone came up many times. The CDR3 reads CASSQPSGREKLFF. The CDR3 DNA sequence: TGTGCCAGCAGCCAGCCGTCAGGGAGGGAAAAACTGTTTTTT. The V call is TRBV7-9, the J call TRBJ1-4; D is perhaps TRBD1 (5 bases). V was clipped by 5 bases and J by 8 bases, with 15 bases between them. The length of the CDR3 is 14 residues. Germline CDR1 reads SEHNR; CDR2 reads FQNEAQ (reference sequence).

This rearrangement joins TRBV5-1 to TRBJ2-5; D is perhaps TRBD1 or TRBD2 (6 bases each). From germline, CDR1 is SGHRS and CDR2 YFSETQ. The CDR3 has 16 residues. The V end was cut by 4 bases, the J end by 1 base, with 17 bases between. CDR3 region: CASSPRTGRLQETQYF. CDR3 DNA: TGCGCCAGCAGCCCCCGAACAGGGAGGCTCCAAGAGACCCAGTACTTC.